This T cell receptor beta chain is drawn from a study of shared clonotypes between healthy human individuals. Repertoires were generated with immunoSEQ multiplex PCR, while TCRdb's copy carries only in-frame clones and drops some. In the table there are about 2.2 million clones, approximately 92% of which are singletons. Cells designated naive CD8 were CD45RO-negative and were positively selected for CCR7, with terminally differentiated effector memory CD45RA+ cells excluded. The receptor's source is a man younger than 30 in good health. Some clones in this sample may be carry-over from other donors' samples. Sequencing used naive CD8+ T cells from PBMCs.

The CDR3 loop is CASSLMGLYNEQFF. The CDR3 bases are TGTGCCAGCAGCTTGATGGGACTTTACAATGAGCAGTTCTTC. The chain has TRBV7-3 and TRBJ2-1, with TRBD2 as a possible D gene (6 bases). The V gene lost 3 bases and the J gene lost 4 bases, with 10 bases spanning the gap. The CDR3 spans 14 residues. The germline V gene encodes CDR1 SGHTA and CDR2 FQGTGA. The variable domain in full, with the rest retrieved from reference TRBV7-3 and TRBJ2-1, is GAGVSQTPSNKVTEKGKYVELRCDPISGHTALYWYRQSLGQGPEFLIYFQGTGAADDSGLPNDRFFAVRPEGSVSTLKIQRTERGDSAVYLCASSLMGLYNEQFFGPGTRLTVL.